The text below deals with one T cell receptor beta chain. Its antigen is unknown. At a deep level, the assay was run. Profiled with immunoSEQ multiplex PCR; TCRdb holds only in-frame clones, not every one. The table has 2 million to 2.5 million clones, approximately 95% seen once. These data are taken from a study of shared clonotypes between healthy human individuals. The study, taken as a whole, reports: Among several donors, roughly 5.4% of naive CD4 clonotypes were found in common.

The V gene lost 6 bases and the J gene lost 0 bases, with 11 bases spanning the gap. Per germline, CDR1 MNHNS and CDR2 SASEGT. The CDR3 contains 14 residues. The chain links TRBV6-1 to TRBJ2-5; D is undetermined. This clonotype was sampled from a man aged 18 to 29 in good health. The sample was naive CD4+ T cells sorted from blood. Noted subset: CD45RA+ positively selected. CDR3 DNA sequence: TGTGCCAGCAGCCAAACAGTGAACCAAGAGACCCAGTACTTC. It encodes CASSQTVNQETQYF.